This is a list of T cell receptor beta chains from one sample in a study of siplizumab effects on memory and regulatory T cells. Clones were sequenced by immunoSEQ multiplex PCR, and TCRdb holds only the in-frame ones, with some missing. The sample carries roughly 120,000 clones, approximately 94% recorded once. Sequences were obtained from non-Treg CD4+ T cells sorted from blood. These receptors were obtained from a human donor in good health. Both conserved end residues are part of each CDR3. The order of the fields is J gene, V gene, clone size, D gene, CDR3 protein, CDR3 DNA. The D gene is left open where the match is weak. Part of the rows lack a size; the others show once, few, many or a class for expanded clones.

>TRBJ2-7|TRBV5-1|NA|NA
CASSWAGTSSYEQYF
TGCGCCAGCAGCTGGGCCGGGACAAGCTCCTACGAGCAGTACTTC
>TRBJ2-2|TRBV6-1|NA|NA
CASRPGPRGTGELFF
TGTGCCAGCAGACCGGGACCTCGGGGCACCGGGGAGCTGTTTTTT
>TRBJ2-2|TRBV7-9|NA|TRBD1
CASSLGQGAWTGELFF
TGTGCCAGCAGCTTAGGACAGGGGGCTTGGACCGGGGAGCTGTTTTTT
>TRBJ2-3|TRBV5-4|NA|NA
CASSLTTDTQYF
TGTGCCAGCAGCCTGACCACAGATACGCAGTATTTT
>TRBJ2-2|TRBV7-2|NA|TRBD2
CASSFSGLNTGELFF
TGTGCCAGCAGCTTTAGCGGGTTAAACACCGGGGAGCTGTTTTTT
>TRBJ2-1|TRBV11-2|NA|NA
CASSLEVSSYNEQFF
TGTGCCAGCAGTCTCGAGGTTAGCTCCTACAATGAGCAGTTCTTC
>TRBJ2-3|TRBV5-1|NA|TRBD1
CASSIGQGTDTQYF
TGCGCCAGCAGCATCGGACAGGGGACAGATACGCAGTATTTT
>TRBJ1-1|TRBV18|NA|NA
CASSPSLYTEAFF
TGTGCCAGCTCACCATCCCTATACACTGAAGCTTTCTTT
>TRBJ2-5|TRBV5-5|NA|TRBD2
CASLGSSGVGETQYF
TGTGCCAGCCTGGGGTCTAGCGGGGTTGGAGAGACCCAGTACTTC
>TRBJ2-1|TRBV5-4|NA|TRBD2
CASSFGASGNGEQFF
TGTGCCAGCAGCTTTGGGGCTAGCGGGAATGGTGAGCAGTTCTTC
>TRBJ2-3|TRBV4-2|NA|TRBD2
CASSPAGGRTDTQYF
TGTGCCAGCAGCCCAGCGGGGGGGCGCACAGATACGCAGTATTTT
>TRBJ2-7|TRBV18|NA|NA
CASSPQGGGGGESQYF
TGTGCCAGCTCACCACAGGGAGGGGGAGGAGGAGAATCGCAGTACTTC
>TRBJ2-3|TRBV18|NA|NA
CASSPQHDPTDTQYF
TGTGCCAGCTCACCACAACATGACCCCACAGATACGCAGTATTTT
>TRBJ1-2|TRBV7-2|NA|NA
CASSPFGGGYTF
TGTGCCAGCAGCCCCTTCGGGGGCGGCTACACCTTC
>TRBJ2-7|TRBV18|NA|NA
CASSPPGLFLLGQYF
TGTGCCAGCTCACCACCGGGACTGTTCCTGCTAGGGCAGTACTTC
>TRBJ1-4|TRBV9|NA|NA
CASSAGGTNEKLFF
TGTGCCAGCAGCGCCGGCGGAACTAATGAAAAACTGTTTTTT
>TRBJ2-1|TRBV10-3|NA|TRBD2
CAISEGLAGGNEQFF
TGTGCCATCAGTGAAGGACTAGCGGGGGGCAATGAGCAGTTCTTC
>TRBJ2-3|TRBV11-3|NA|NA
CASSQTGADTQYF
TGTGCCAGCAGCCAAACGGGGGCAGATACGCAGTATTTT
>TRBJ2-7|TRBV6-6|once|NA
CASNERAAYEQYF
TGTGCCAGCAACGAACGGGCCGCCTACGAGCAGTACTTC
>TRBJ1-1|TRBV18|NA|NA
CASSVEVGVAFF
TGTGCCAGCTCCGTTGAAGTTGGGGTGGCTTTCTTT
>TRBJ2-3|TRBV30|NA|NA
CACPVGSTLDTQYF
TGTGCCTGCCCCGTTGGGTCAACCCTCGATACGCAGTATTTT
>TRBJ1-5|TRBV28|NA|NA
CASSIRGQKTNQPQHF
TGTGCCAGCAGTATCCGGGGCCAAAAGACCAATCAGCCCCAGCATTTT
>TRBJ2-5|TRBV19|NA|NA
CASSRGLRGSAPREETQYF
TGTGCCAGTAGTCGGGGACTCAGGGGTTCGGCCCCAAGAGAAGAGACCCAGTACTTC
>TRBJ2-7|TRBV5-4|NA|NA
CASSFDTSYEQYF
TGTGCCAGCAGCTTTGACACCTCCTACGAGCAGTACTTC
>TRBJ2-7|TRBV7-8|NA|NA
CASSPGRHSYEQYF
TGTGCCAGCAGCCCGGGGCGTCACTCCTACGAGCAGTACTTC
>TRBJ1-1|TRBV11-2|NA|NA
CASSLIRGTEAFF
TGTGCCAGCAGCTTAATCCGAGGCACTGAAGCTTTCTTT
>TRBJ2-6|TRBV19|NA|NA
CASSIGISGANVLTF
TGTGCCAGTAGTATCGGAATCTCTGGGGCCAACGTCCTGACTTTC
>TRBJ1-3|TRBV5-1|NA|NA
CASSQLGSSGNTIYF
TGCGCCAGCAGTCAACTGGGGAGCTCTGGAAACACCATATATTTT
>TRBJ1-1|TRBV9|NA|TRBD1
CASSLETGVATEAFF
TGTGCCAGCAGCTTAGAGACAGGGGTTGCCACTGAAGCTTTCTTT
>TRBJ1-1|TRBV15|NA|NA
CATSRDIGTNTEAFF
TGTGCCACCAGCAGAGATATAGGCACGAACACTGAAGCTTTCTTT
>TRBJ2-2|TRBV18|NA|TRBD1
CASSPLGQGITAGELFF
TGTGCCAGCTCACCACTGGGACAGGGGATTACTGCCGGGGAGCTGTTTTTT
>TRBJ2-3|TRBV5-6|NA|TRBD1
CASSLRAGGVGTDTQYF
TGTGCCAGCAGCTTGAGGGCAGGGGGCGTAGGAACAGATACGCAGTATTTT
>TRBJ1-2|TRBV6-4|NA|NA
CASRESEGANYGYTF
TGTGCCAGCAGGGAATCGGAGGGGGCTAACTATGGCTACACCTTC
>TRBJ2-1|TRBV6-1|NA|NA
CASSHRDWEYNEQFF
TGTGCCAGCAGTCACCGGGACTGGGAGTACAATGAGCAGTTCTTC
>TRBJ1-1|TRBV5-4|NA|NA
CASSLADRTEAFF
TGTGCCAGCAGCTTGGCCGACAGGACTGAAGCTTTCTTT
>TRBJ2-1|TRBV25-1|NA|NA
CASSEAGPRNEQFF
TGTGCCAGCAGTGAAGCCGGGCCTCGCAATGAGCAGTTCTTC
>TRBJ2-2|TRBV6-6|NA|NA
CASSYSSGNTGELFF
TGTGCCAGCAGTTATTCCAGCGGGAACACCGGGGAGCTGTTTTTT
>TRBJ2-1|TRBV9|NA|NA
CASSTSGTYNEQFF
TGTGCCAGCAGCACGTCCGGGACATACAATGAGCAGTTCTTC
>TRBJ2-2|TRBV18|NA|NA
CASSPQGTGELFF
TGTGCCAGCTCACCGCAGGGCACCGGGGAGCTGTTTTTT
>TRBJ1-1|TRBV29-1|NA|NA
CSPLKTGNTEAFF
TGCAGCCCCCTCAAGACAGGGAACACTGAAGCTTTCTTT
>TRBJ2-3|TRBV9|NA|NA
CASSVAGDGADTQYF
TGTGCCAGCAGCGTAGCAGGCGACGGGGCAGATACGCAGTATTTT
>TRBJ1-6|TRBV5-6|NA|TRBD1
CASGRDRGYSPLHF
TGTGCCAGCGGCCGGGACAGGGGCTATTCACCCCTCCACTTT
>TRBJ1-5|TRBV15|NA|NA
CATETKQGRWNSNQPQHF
TGTGCCACCGAAACAAAACAGGGAAGGTGGAATAGCAATCAGCCCCAGCATTTT
>TRBJ2-5|TRBV18|NA|NA
CASSPRVDGAQETQYF
TGTGCCAGCTCACCCCGTGTAGACGGGGCCCAAGAGACCCAGTACTTC